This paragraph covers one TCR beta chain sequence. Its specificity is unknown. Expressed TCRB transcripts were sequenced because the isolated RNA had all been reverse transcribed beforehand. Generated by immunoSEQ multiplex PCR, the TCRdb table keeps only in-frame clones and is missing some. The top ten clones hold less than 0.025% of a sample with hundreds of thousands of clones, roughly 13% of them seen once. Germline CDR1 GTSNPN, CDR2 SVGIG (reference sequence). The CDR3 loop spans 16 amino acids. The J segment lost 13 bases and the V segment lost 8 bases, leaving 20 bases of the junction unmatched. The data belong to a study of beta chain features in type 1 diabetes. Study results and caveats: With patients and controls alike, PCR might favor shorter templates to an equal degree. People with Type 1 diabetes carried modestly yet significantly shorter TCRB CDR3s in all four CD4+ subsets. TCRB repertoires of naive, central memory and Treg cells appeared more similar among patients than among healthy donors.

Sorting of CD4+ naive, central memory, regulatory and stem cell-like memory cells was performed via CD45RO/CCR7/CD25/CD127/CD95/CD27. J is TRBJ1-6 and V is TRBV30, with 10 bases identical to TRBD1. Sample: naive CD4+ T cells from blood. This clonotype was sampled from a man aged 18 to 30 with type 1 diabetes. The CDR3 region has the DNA TGTGCCGCAGACATCCGGGACAGGGGCACTCGAAAGCCCCTCCACTTT. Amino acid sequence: CAADIRDRGTRKPLHF.